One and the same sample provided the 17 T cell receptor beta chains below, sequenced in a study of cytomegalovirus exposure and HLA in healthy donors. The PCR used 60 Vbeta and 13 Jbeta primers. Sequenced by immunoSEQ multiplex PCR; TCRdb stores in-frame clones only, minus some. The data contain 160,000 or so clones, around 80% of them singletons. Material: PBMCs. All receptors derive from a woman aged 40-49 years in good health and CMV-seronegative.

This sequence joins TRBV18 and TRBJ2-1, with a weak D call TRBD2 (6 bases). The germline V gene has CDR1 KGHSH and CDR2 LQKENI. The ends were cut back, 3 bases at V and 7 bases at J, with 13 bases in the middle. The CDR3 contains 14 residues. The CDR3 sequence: CASSPTSGRNEQFF. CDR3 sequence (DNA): TGTGCCAGCTCACCGACCAGCGGGCGGAATGAGCAGTTCTTC.

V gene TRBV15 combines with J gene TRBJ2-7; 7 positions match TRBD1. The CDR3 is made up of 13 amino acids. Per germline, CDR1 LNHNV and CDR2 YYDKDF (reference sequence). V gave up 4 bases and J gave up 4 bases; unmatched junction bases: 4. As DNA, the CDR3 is TGTGCCACCAGCATGGCACAGGGGTACGAGCAGTACTTC. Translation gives CATSMAQGYEQYF.

CDR3 bases: TGCGCCAGCAGTCAAGTAGGCAGGGAGGACCAAGAGACCCAGTACTTC. Its translation is CASSQVGREDQETQYF. The rearrangement links TRBV23-1 to TRBJ2-5, with D perhaps TRBD2 (6 bases). TRBV23-1 is filed as an ORF, its function uncertain. CDR3 size: 16 residues. The V end was cut by 2 bases, the J end by 0 bases, with 13 bases between.

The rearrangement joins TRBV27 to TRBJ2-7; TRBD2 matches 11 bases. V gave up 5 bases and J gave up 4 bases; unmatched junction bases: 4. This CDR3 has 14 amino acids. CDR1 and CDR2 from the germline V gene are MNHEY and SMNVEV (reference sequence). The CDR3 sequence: CASSQRLAGYEQYF. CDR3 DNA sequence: TGTGCCAGCAGTCAAAGACTAGCGGGGTACGAGCAGTACTTC.

CDR3 nucleotides: TGTGCCTGGAGGATGGCAGGGGCGGATTATAATTCACCCCTCCACTTT. Its translation is CAWRMAGADYNSPLHF. This chain connects TRBV30 to TRBJ1-6; a possible D gene is TRBD1 (6 bases). CDR3 length: 16 amino acids. The germline V and J ends were trimmed by 3 bases and 4 bases, with 16 bases remaining between them. Germline lookup yields CDR1 GTSNPN and CDR2 SVGIG (reference sequence).

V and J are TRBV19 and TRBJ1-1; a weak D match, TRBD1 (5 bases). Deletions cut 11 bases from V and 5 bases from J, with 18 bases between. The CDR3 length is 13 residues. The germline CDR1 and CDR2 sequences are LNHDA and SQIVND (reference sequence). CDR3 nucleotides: TGTGCCGGTGGAGGGACCCTGGGTACTGAAGCTTTCTTT. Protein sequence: CAGGGTLGTEAFF.

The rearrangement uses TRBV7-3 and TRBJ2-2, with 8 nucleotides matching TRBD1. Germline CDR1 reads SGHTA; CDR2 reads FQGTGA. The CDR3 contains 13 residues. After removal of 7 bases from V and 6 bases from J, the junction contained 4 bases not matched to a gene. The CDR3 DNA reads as TGTGCCAGCACGGACAGGGTCGCCGGGGAGCTGTTTTTT. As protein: CASTDRVAGELFF.

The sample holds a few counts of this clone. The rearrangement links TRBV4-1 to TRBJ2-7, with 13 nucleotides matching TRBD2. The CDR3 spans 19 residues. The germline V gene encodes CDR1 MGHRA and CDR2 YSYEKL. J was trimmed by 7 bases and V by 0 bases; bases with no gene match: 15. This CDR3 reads CASSQDLETSGGYLREQYF. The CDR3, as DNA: TGCGCCAGCAGCCAAGATCTGGAGACTAGCGGGGGGTACCTACGGGAGCAGTACTTC.

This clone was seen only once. For the CDR3, the DNA is TGTGCCAGCAGGCTAGACAGGGGTTCCTACAATGAGCAGTTCTTC. Its translation: CASRLDRGSYNEQFF. This chain uses TRBV5-4 with TRBJ2-1, with 8 bases lining up with TRBD1. Trimming cost V 5 bases and J 1 base; bases outside gene matches: 5. From germline, CDR1 is SGHNT and CDR2 YYREEE (reference sequence). The CDR3 runs 15 residues.

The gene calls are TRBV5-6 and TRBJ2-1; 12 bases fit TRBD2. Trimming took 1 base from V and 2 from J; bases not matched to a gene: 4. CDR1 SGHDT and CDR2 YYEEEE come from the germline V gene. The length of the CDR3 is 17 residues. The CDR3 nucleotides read TGTGCCAGCAGCTTGACTAGCGGGGGGCTCCCCTACAATGAGCAGTTCTTC. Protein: CASSLTSGGLPYNEQFF.

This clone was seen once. The CDR3 DNA reads as TGTGCCAGCATCGTGGGCAGGCCTAAAAAAGAGACCCAGTACTTC. It specifies CASIVGRPKKETQYF. This chain connects TRBV6-4 to TRBJ2-5; no clear D gene. CDR1 and CDR2 (germline): MRHNA, SNTAGT. The V end lost 7 bases, the J end lost 3 bases, and 18 bases lay between the germline ends. The CDR3 totals 15 residues.

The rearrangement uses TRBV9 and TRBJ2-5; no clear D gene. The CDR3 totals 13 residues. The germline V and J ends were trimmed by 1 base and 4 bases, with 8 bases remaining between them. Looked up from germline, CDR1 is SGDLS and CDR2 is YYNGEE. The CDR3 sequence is CASSVNPGETQYF. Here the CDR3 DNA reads TGTGCCAGCAGCGTAAATCCGGGAGAGACCCAGTACTTC. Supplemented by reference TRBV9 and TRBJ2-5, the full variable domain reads DSGVTQTPKHLITATGQRVTLRCSPRSGDLSVYWYQQSLDQGLQFLIQYYNGEERAKGNILERFSAQQFPDLHSELNLSSLELGDSALYFCASSVNPGETQYFGPGTRLLVL.

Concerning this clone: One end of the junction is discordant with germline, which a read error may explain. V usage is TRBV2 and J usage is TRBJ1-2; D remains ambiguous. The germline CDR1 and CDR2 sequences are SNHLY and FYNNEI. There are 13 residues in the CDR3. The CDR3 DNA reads TGTGCCAGCAGTGAAGAGAAGAACTATGACTACACCTTC. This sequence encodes CASSEEKNYDYTF.

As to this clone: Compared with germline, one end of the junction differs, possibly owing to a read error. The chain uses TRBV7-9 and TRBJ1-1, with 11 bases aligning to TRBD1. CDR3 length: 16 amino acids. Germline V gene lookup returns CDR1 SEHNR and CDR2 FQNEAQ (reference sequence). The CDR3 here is CSSSRRTGGTNTEAFF. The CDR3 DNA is TGTTCCAGCAGCAGACGGACAGGGGGCACCAACACTGAAGCTTTCTTT.

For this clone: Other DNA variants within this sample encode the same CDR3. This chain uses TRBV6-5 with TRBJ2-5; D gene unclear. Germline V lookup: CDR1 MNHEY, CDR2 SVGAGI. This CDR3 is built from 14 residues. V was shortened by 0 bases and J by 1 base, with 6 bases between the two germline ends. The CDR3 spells CASSYSGSQETQYF. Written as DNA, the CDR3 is TGTGCCAGCAGTTACTCGGGCTCCCAAGAGACCCAGTACTTC.

The CDR3 loop reads CASSQGPQGRSEKLFF. CDR3 nucleotides: TGCGCCAGCAGCCAAGGACCACAGGGCCGTAGTGAAAAACTGTTTTTT. This rearrangement joins TRBV4-3 to TRBJ1-4; D is perhaps TRBD1 (6 bases). The CDR3 is 16 amino acids. Deletions cut 1 base from V and 7 bases from J, with 16 bases between. Germline V lookup: CDR1 LGHNA, CDR2 YSLEER.

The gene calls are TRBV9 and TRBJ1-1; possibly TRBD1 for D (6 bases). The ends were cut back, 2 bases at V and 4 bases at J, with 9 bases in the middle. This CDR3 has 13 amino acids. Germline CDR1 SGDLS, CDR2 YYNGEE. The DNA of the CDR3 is TGTGCCAGCAGCGTCGACAGGCCCACTGAAGCTTTCTTT. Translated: CASSVDRPTEAFF.